This T cell receptor (beta chain) stems from a study of blood T cells in healthy people across ages. Study-wide results and caveats: The lack of PBMC sorting stopped any conclusive naive versus antigen-experienced comparison. One million T cells yielded diversity estimates that were considered underestimates. Long-lived donors had more naive CD4+ cells and higher diversity than aged donors.

Each sample used at least 6 million PBMCs. A J-beta primer mix and a sample-barcoded 5' primer were used in a second PCR of roughly 6 to 12 cycles. TCRdb recomputed calls from the 5' RACE reads with MiXCR, one row per CDR3 protein. The repertoire holds 550,000 to 800,000 distinct CDR3 sequences, with about 32% as singletons. Points on this clonotype: Antigen: not known. A junction end diverges from the germline sequence, so it may reflect a read error.

Germline assignment: CDR1 SGHDN and CDR2 FVKESK. CDR3 length: 15 amino acids. This clonotype was obtained from a woman over 75 in good health. Sample: blood. This chain uses TRBV14 with TRBJ2-7, with 7 nucleotides matching TRBD1. The CDR3 coding sequence is TGTGCCAGCAACCAAGGTTGGGGGACAGACTACGAGCAGTACTTC. Translating it yields CASNQGWGTDYEQYF.